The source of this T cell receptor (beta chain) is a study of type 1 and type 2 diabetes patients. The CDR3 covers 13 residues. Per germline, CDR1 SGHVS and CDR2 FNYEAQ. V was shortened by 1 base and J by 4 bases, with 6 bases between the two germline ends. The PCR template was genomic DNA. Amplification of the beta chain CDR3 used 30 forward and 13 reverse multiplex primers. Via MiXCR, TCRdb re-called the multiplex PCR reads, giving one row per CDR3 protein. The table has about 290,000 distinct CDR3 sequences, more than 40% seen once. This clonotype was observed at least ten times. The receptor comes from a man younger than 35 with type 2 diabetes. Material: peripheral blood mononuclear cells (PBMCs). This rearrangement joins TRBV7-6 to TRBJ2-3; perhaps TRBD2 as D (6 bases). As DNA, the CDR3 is TGTGCCAGCAGCTTAGGCGGGGCAGATACGCAGTATTTT. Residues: CASSLGGADTQYF.